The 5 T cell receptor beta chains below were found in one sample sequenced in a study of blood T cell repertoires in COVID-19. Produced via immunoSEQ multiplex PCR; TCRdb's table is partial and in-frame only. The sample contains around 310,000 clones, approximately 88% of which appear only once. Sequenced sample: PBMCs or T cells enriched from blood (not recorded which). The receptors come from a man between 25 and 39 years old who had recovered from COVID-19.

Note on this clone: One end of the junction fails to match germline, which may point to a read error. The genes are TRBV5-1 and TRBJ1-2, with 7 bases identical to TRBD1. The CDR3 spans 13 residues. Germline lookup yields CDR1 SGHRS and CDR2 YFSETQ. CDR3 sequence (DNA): TGCGCCAGCAGCTTGGGTACAGGGGTCCCTTCAGACTTC. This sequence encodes CASSLGTGVPSDF.

DNA of the CDR3: TGTGCCACCAGTGACCCAGGGGGAACTAATGAAAAACTGTTTTTT. Translation: CATSDPGGTNEKLFF. V is TRBV24-1 and J is TRBJ1-4, with 7 bases matching TRBD1. Germline-derived CDR1 and CDR2 are KGHDR and SFDVKD. Trimming took 4 bases from V and 1 from J; bases not matched to a gene: 2. This CDR3 is 15 amino acids long.

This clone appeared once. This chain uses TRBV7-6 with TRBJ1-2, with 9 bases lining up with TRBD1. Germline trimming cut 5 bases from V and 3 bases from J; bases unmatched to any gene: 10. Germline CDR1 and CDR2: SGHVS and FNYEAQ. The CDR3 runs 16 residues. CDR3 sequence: CASSTPYRGRDYGYTF. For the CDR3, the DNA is TGTGCCAGCAGCACTCCTTACAGGGGGCGCGACTATGGCTACACCTTC.

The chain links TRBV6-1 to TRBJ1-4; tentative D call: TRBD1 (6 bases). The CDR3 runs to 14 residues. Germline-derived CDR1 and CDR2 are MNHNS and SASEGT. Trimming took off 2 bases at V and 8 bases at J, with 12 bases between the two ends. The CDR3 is CASSEPGDGEKLFF. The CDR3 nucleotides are TGTGCCAGCAGTGAACCAGGGGACGGAGAAAAACTGTTTTTT.

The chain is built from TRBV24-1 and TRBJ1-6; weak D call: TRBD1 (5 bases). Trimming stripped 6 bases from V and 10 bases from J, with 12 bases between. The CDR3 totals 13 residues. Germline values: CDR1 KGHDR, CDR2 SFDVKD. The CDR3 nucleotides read TGTGCCACCAGTCTCGGGGGGGGGTCACCCCTCCACTTT. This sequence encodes CATSLGGGSPLHF.